A selection of T cell receptor beta chains follows, all from one sample in a study of T cell repertoires in cytomegalovirus infection. TCRdb fed the reads into MiXCR, producing one record per CDR3 protein. The table has about 100,000 distinct CDR3 sequences, about a quarter seen once; the top ten hold around 40%. The specimen was CD8+ T cells from PBMCs. These receptors were collected from a human donor in good health (CMV status not recorded). Some clones in this sample may be carry-over from other donors' samples. The CDR3 runs from the conserved cysteine through the conserved F or W. Each record gives: clone size, V gene, D gene, J gene, CDR3 protein, CDR3 DNA. The D gene is left open where the match is weak. A row's size may be missing; if present it is once, few, many or a size class.

clone size: NA
V gene: TRBV27
D gene: NA
J gene: TRBJ2-1
CDR3 protein: CASSLGSPYNEQFF
CDR3 DNA: TGTGCCAGCAGTTTGGGATCCCCGTACAATGAGCAGTTCTTC

clone size: many
V gene: TRBV7-6
D gene: NA
J gene: TRBJ2-7
CDR3 protein: CASSLVGGDEQYF
CDR3 DNA: TGTGCCAGCAGCTTAGTCGGGGGAGACGAGCAGTACTTC

clone size: NA
V gene: TRBV29-1
D gene: NA
J gene: TRBJ2-1
CDR3 protein: CSGLRDNSYNEQFF
CDR3 DNA: TGCAGCGGCCTCCGGGACAACTCCTACAATGAGCAGTTCTTC

clone size: many
V gene: TRBV7-9
D gene: TRBD1
J gene: TRBJ2-5
CDR3 protein: CASSLAQGQLEETQYF
CDR3 DNA: TGTGCCAGCAGCTTAGCTCAGGGACAGCTTGAAGAGACCCAGTACTTC

clone size: few
V gene: TRBV10-3
D gene: NA
J gene: TRBJ1-1
CDR3 protein: CAISESAGGGTEAFF
CDR3 DNA: TGTGCCATCAGTGAGTCGGCCGGGGGGGGCACTGAAGCTTTCTTT

clone size: many
V gene: TRBV28
D gene: NA
J gene: TRBJ2-7
CDR3 protein: CASSPDGPYEQYF
CDR3 DNA: TGTGCCAGCAGTCCGGACGGCCCCTACGAGCAGTACTTC

clone size: few
V gene: TRBV7-3
D gene: TRBD2
J gene: TRBJ2-5
CDR3 protein: CASSLGAGGLETQYF
CDR3 DNA: TGTGCCAGCAGCTTAGGCGCGGGGGGGCTTGAGACCCAGTACTTC

clone size: NA
V gene: TRBV4-3
D gene: NA
J gene: TRBJ1-3
CDR3 protein: CASSPSRTGSGNTIYF
CDR3 DNA: TGCGCCAGCAGCCCGAGCAGGACCGGGTCTGGAAACACCATATATTTT

clone size: few
V gene: TRBV12-3/TRBV12-4
D gene: NA
J gene: TRBJ2-7
CDR3 protein: CASSFSARSYEQYF
CDR3 DNA: TGTGCCAGCAGTTTTTCGGCTAGGAGTTACGAGCAGTACTTC

clone size: NA
V gene: TRBV2
D gene: NA
J gene: TRBJ2-7
CDR3 protein: CASRASGAPEYF
CDR3 DNA: TGTGCCAGCAGGGCTAGTGGGGCACCGGAGTACTTC

clone size: few
V gene: TRBV28
D gene: TRBD2
J gene: TRBJ2-3
CDR3 protein: CASSPSGRGGTDTQYF
CDR3 DNA: TGTGCCAGCAGCCCATCGGGGAGGGGCGGCACAGATACGCAGTATTTT

clone size: NA
V gene: TRBV13
D gene: TRBD2
J gene: TRBJ2-7
CDR3 protein: CASSWGLANEQYF
CDR3 DNA: TGTGCCAGCAGCTGGGGACTAGCTAATGAGCAGTACTTC

clone size: few
V gene: TRBV7-9
D gene: TRBD2
J gene: TRBJ2-7
CDR3 protein: CASSREGGGDYEQYF
CDR3 DNA: TGTGCCAGCAGCAGGGAGGGCGGGGGGGACTACGAGCAGTACTTC

clone size: NA
V gene: TRBV27
D gene: TRBD1
J gene: TRBJ1-2
CDR3 protein: CASSLTGDYGYTF
CDR3 DNA: TGTGCCAGCAGTTTAACAGGGGACTATGGCTACACCTTC

clone size: few
V gene: TRBV6-2/TRBV6-3
D gene: NA
J gene: TRBJ1-1
CDR3 protein: CASSYVGNVNTEAFF
CDR3 DNA: TGTGCCAGCAGTTATGTGGGGAACGTGAACACTGAAGCTTTCTTT

clone size: many
V gene: TRBV6-6
D gene: TRBD1
J gene: TRBJ2-7
CDR3 protein: CASSDRGRDYEQYF
CDR3 DNA: TGTGCCAGCAGCGACAGGGGAAGGGACTACGAGCAGTACTTC

clone size: many
V gene: TRBV7-2
D gene: NA
J gene: TRBJ2-6
CDR3 protein: CASSSGGAGANVLTF
CDR3 DNA: TGTGCCAGCAGTTCAGGGGGGGCTGGGGCCAACGTCCTGACTTTC

clone size: NA
V gene: TRBV6-2/TRBV6-3
D gene: NA
J gene: TRBJ1-1
CDR3 protein: CASSGLGVLNTEAFF
CDR3 DNA: TGTGCCAGCAGTGGCCTGGGGGTTTTGAACACTGAAGCTTTCTTT

clone size: NA
V gene: TRBV12-3/TRBV12-4
D gene: NA
J gene: TRBJ2-5
CDR3 protein: CASSLDRVQYF
CDR3 DNA: TGTGCCAGCAGTTTAGACCGGGTCCAGTACTTC

clone size: NA
V gene: TRBV5-6
D gene: NA
J gene: TRBJ2-1
CDR3 protein: CASSFLIGNFYNEQFF
CDR3 DNA: TGTGCCAGCAGCTTTTTGATCGGGAACTTCTACAATGAGCAGTTCTTC

clone size: once
V gene: TRBV20-1
D gene: TRBD1
J gene: TRBJ1-1
CDR3 protein: CSAREGQLDTEAFF
CDR3 DNA: TGCAGTGCTAGAGAGGGACAGCTTGACACTGAAGCTTTCTTT

clone size: few
V gene: TRBV27
D gene: NA
J gene: TRBJ2-1
CDR3 protein: CASSLVGAPGNEQFF
CDR3 DNA: TGTGCCAGCAGTTTAGTGGGGGCCCCTGGCAATGAGCAGTTCTTC

clone size: many
V gene: TRBV5-1
D gene: NA
J gene: TRBJ1-1
CDR3 protein: CASSLGTLNTEAFF
CDR3 DNA: TGCGCCAGCAGCTTAGGGACACTCAACACTGAAGCTTTCTTT

clone size: NA
V gene: TRBV28
D gene: NA
J gene: TRBJ2-7
CDR3 protein: CASSLGQSIEQYF
CDR3 DNA: TGTGCCAGCAGTTTGGGACAATCTATCGAGCAGTACTTC

clone size: NA
V gene: TRBV30
D gene: TRBD1
J gene: TRBJ2-1
CDR3 protein: CAWAGTDYNEQFF
CDR3 DNA: TGTGCCTGGGCCGGGACAGACTACAATGAGCAGTTCTTC

clone size: NA
V gene: TRBV6-2/TRBV6-3
D gene: NA
J gene: TRBJ1-1
CDR3 protein: CASTETETNTEAFF
CDR3 DNA: TGTGCCAGCACCGAGACAGAAACTAACACTGAAGCTTTCTTT

clone size: few
V gene: TRBV27
D gene: NA
J gene: TRBJ1-5
CDR3 protein: CASGSVGQPQHF
CDR3 DNA: TGTGCCAGCGGTTCGGTTGGTCAGCCCCAGCATTTT

clone size: NA
V gene: TRBV9
D gene: NA
J gene: TRBJ2-1
CDR3 protein: CASSLGGRGEQFF
CDR3 DNA: TGTGCCAGCAGCTTAGGAGGGAGAGGTGAGCAGTTCTTC

clone size: NA
V gene: TRBV27
D gene: NA
J gene: TRBJ2-7
CDR3 protein: CASTFPTSSTYEQYF
CDR3 DNA: TGTGCCAGCACATTCCCGACCTCCTCCACCTACGAGCAGTACTTC

clone size: NA
V gene: TRBV20-1
D gene: TRBD1
J gene: TRBJ1-5
CDR3 protein: CSARDQTGVPDQPQHF
CDR3 DNA: TGCAGTGCTAGAGACCAGACAGGGGTGCCCGATCAGCCCCAGCATTTT